The 2 T cell receptor beta chains presented below share a single source sample, sequenced in a study of T cell responses to AZD1222 COVID-19 vaccine. Method: immunoSEQ multiplex PCR; TCRdb's copy keeps in-frame clones and lacks some. The sample lists approximately 70,000 clones, roughly 80% occurring once. Specimen: peripheral blood, collected 28 days after the second AZD1222 dose. Receptor source: an adult who received the AZD1222 COVID-19 vaccine.

In DNA, the CDR3 is TGCGCCAGCAGCCAGGGACTAGCGGGGGGTTGGTACACCGGGGAGCTGTTTTTT. The encoded protein is CASSQGLAGGWYTGELFF. The chain recombines TRBV4-1 with TRBJ2-2; 15 nucleotides line up with TRBD2. Germline-derived CDR1 and CDR2 are MGHRA and YSYEKL. The CDR3 totals 18 residues. Trimming cost V 3 bases and J 3 bases; bases outside gene matches: 5.

This clone has just a few counts. The rearrangement uses TRBV2 and TRBJ2-7, with 10 bases lining up with TRBD2. The J segment lost 6 bases and the V segment lost 1 base, leaving 3 bases of the junction unmatched. The CDR3 has 14 amino acids. CDR1 is SNHLY, CDR2 FYNNEI, per germline. The CDR3 sequence: CASSEEASGGEQYF. The CDR3 DNA reads TGTGCCAGCAGTGAAGAGGCTAGCGGGGGCGAGCAGTACTTC.